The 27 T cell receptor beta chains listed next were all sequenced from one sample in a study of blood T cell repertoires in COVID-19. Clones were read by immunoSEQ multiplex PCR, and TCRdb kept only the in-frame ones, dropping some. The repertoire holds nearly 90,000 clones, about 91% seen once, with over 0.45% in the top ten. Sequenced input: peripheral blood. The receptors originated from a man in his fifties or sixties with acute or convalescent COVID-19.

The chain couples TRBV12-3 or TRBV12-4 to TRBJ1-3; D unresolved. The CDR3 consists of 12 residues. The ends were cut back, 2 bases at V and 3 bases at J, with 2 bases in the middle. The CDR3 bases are TGTGCCAGCAGTTTACATGGAAACACCATATATTTT. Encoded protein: CASSLHGNTIYF.

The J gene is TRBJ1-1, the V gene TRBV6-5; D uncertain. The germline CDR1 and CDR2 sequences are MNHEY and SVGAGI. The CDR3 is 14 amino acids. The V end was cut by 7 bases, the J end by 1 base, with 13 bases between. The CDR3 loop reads CASNDGIPNTEAFF. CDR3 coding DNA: TGTGCCAGCAACGACGGGATACCGAACACTGAAGCTTTCTTT.

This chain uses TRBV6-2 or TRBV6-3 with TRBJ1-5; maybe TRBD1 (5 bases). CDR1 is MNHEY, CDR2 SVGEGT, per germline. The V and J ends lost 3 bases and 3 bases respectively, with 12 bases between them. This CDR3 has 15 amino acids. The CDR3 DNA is TGTGCCAGCAGTTATTCACTACAGGTCAATCAGCCCCAGCATTTT. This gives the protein CASSYSLQVNQPQHF.

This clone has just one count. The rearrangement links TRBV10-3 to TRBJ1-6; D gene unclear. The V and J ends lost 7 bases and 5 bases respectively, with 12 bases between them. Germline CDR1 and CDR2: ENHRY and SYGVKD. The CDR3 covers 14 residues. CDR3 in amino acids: CAITVDGNNSPLHF. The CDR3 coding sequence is TGTGCCATCACCGTAGACGGGAATAATTCACCCCTCCACTTT.

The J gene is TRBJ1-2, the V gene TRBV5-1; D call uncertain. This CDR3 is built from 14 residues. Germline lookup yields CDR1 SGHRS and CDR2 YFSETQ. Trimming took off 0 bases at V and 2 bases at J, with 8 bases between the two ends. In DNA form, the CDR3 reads TGCGCCAGCAGCTTGGCGCTACTAAACTATGGCTACACCTTC. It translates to CASSLALLNYGYTF.

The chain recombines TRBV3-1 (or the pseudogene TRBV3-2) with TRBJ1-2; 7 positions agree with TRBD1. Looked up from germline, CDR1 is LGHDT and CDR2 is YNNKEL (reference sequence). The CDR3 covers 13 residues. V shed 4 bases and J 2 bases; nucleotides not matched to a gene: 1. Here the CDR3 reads CASSPTGNYGYTF. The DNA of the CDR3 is TGTGCCAGCAGCCCGACAGGGAACTATGGCTACACCTTC.

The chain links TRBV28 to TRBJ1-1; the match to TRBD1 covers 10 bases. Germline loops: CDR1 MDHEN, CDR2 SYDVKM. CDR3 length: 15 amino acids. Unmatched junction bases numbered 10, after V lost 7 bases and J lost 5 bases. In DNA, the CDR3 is TGTGCCAGCATGGGACAGGGGTTAGGGAGGACTGAAGCTTTCTTT. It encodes CASMGQGLGRTEAFF.

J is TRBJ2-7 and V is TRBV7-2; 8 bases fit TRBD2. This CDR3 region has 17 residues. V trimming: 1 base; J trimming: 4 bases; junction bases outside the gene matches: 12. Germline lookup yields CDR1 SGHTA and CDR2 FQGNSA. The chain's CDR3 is CASSLVGGAGALYEQYF. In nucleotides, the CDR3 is TGTGCCAGCAGCTTAGTCGGGGGGGCGGGCGCCCTATACGAGCAGTACTTC. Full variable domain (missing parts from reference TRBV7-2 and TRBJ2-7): GAGVSQSPSNKVTEKGKDVELRCDPISGHTALYWYRQSLGQGLEFLIYFQGNSAPDKSGLPSDRFSAERTGGSVSTLTIQRTQQEDSAVYLCASSLVGGAGALYEQYFGPGTRLTVT.

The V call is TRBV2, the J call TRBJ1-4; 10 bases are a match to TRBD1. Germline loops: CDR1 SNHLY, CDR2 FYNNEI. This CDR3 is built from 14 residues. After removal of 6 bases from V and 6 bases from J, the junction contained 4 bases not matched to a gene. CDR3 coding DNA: TGTGCCAGCAGAACCGGGACAGGGGATGAAAAACTGTTTTTT. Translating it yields CASRTGTGDEKLFF.

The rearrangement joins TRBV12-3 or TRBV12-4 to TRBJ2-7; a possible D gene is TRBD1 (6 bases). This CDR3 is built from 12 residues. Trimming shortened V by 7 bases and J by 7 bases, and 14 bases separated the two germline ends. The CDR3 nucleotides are TGTGCCAGCAAACAGGGATTTGGGGAGCAGTACTTC. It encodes CASKQGFGEQYF.

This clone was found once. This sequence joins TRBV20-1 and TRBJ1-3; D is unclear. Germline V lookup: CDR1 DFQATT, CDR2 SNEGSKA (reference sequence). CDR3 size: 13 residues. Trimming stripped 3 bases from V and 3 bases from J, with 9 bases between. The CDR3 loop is CSASEEVGNTIYF. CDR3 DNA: TGCAGTGCTAGTGAGGAGGTTGGAAACACCATATATTTT.

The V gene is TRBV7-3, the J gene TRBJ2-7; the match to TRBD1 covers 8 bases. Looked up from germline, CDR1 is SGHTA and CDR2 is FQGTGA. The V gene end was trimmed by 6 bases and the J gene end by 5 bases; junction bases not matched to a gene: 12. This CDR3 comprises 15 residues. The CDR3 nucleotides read TGTGCCAGCAGTACTGGGGGCAGGGGGCTCGACGAGCAGTACTTC. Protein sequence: CASSTGGRGLDEQYF. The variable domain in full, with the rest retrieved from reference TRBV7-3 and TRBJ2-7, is GAGVSQTPSNKVTEKGKYVELRCDPISGHTALYWYRQSLGQGPEFLIYFQGTGAADDSGLPNDRFFAVRPEGSVSTLKIQRTERGDSAVYLCASSTGGRGLDEQYFGPGTRLTVT.

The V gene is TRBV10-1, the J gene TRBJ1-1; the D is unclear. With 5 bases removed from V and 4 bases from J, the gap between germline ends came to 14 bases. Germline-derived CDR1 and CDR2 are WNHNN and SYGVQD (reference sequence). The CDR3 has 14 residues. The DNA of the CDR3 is TGCGCCAGCAGTACGGGGAGCTGGGGCACTGAAGCTTTCTTT. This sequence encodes CASSTGSWGTEAFF.

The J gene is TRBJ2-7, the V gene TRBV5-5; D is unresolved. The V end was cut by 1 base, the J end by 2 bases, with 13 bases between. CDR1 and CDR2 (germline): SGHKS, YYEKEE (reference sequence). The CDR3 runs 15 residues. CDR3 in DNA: TGTGCCAGCAGCTTGAATGTCCTCACTGCCTACGAGCAGTACTTC. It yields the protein CASSLNVLTAYEQYF.

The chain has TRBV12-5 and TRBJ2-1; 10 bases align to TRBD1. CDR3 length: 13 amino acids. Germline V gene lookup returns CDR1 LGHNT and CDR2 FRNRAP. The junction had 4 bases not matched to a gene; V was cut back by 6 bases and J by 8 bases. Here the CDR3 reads CASGRDRGYEQFF. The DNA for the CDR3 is TGTGCTAGTGGGCGGGACAGGGGCTATGAGCAGTTCTTC.

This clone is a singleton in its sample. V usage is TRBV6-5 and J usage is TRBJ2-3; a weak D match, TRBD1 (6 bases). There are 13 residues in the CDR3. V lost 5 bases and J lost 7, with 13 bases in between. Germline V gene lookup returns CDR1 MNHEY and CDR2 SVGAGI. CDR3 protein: CASSTGPSYTQYF. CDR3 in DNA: TGTGCCAGCAGTACAGGGCCATCATATACGCAGTATTTT.

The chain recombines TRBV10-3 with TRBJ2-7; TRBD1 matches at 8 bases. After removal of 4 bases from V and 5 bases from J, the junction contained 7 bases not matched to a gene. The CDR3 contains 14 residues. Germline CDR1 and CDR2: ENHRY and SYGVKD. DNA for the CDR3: TGTGCCATCAGTGCCGGACAGGGTCTCCACGAGCAGTACTTC. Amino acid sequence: CAISAGQGLHEQYF.

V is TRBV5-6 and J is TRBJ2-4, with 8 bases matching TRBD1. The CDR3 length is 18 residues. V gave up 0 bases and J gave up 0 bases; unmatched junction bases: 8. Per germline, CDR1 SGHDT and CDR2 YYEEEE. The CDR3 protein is CASSLGQGSLLAKNIQYF. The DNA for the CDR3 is TGTGCCAGCAGCTTGGGACAGGGGAGTTTGCTAGCCAAAAACATTCAGTACTTC.

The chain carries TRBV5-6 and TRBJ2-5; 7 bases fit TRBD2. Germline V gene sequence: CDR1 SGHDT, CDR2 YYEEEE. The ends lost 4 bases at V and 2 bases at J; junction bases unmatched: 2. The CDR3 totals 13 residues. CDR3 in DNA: TGTGCCAGCAGCAGAGCGGGACAAGAGACCCAGTACTTC. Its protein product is CASSRAGQETQYF.

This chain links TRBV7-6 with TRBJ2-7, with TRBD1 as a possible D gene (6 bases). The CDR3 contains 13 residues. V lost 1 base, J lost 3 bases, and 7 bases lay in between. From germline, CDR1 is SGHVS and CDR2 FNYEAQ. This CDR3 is CASSLGTVYEQYF. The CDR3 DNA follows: TGTGCCAGCAGCTTAGGGACAGTCTACGAGCAGTACTTC.

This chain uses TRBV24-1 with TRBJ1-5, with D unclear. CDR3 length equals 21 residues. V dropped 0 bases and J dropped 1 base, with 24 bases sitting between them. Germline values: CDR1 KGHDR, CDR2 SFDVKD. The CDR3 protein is CATSDLDPEGSSTCSNQPQHF. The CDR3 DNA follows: TGTGCCACCAGTGATTTGGACCCCGAGGGATCTAGCACTTGCAGCAATCAGCCCCAGCATTTT.

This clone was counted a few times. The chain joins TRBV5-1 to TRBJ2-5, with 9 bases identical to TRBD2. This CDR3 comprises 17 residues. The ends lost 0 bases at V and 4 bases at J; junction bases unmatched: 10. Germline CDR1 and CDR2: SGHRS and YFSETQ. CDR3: CASSLAGGGGARETQYF. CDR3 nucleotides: TGCGCCAGCAGCTTGGCCGGTGGCGGGGGGGCTCGAGAGACCCAGTACTTC.

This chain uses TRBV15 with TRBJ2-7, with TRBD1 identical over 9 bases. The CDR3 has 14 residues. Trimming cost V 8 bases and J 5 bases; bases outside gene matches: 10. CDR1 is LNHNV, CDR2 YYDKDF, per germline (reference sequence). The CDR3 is CATLQGAKSDEQYF. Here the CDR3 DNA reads TGTGCCACCCTACAGGGGGCAAAGAGCGACGAGCAGTACTTC.

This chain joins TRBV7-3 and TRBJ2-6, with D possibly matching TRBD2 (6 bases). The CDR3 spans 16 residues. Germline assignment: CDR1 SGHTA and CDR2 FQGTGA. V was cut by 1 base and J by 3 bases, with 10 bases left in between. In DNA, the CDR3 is TGTGCCAGCAGCTTAATCGGAGGGTTTGGGGCCAACGTCCTGACTTTC. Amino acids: CASSLIGGFGANVLTF.

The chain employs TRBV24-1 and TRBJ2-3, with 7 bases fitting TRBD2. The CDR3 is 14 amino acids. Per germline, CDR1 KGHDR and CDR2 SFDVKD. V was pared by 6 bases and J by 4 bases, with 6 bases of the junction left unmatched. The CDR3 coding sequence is TGTGCCACCAGTCGGGGGGTTATCGCAGATACGCAGTATTTT. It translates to CATSRGVIADTQYF.

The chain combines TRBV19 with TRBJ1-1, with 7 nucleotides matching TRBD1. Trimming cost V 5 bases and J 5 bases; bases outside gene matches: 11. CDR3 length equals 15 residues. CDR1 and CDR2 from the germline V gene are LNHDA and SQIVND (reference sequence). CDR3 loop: CASSPFQGEGTEAFF. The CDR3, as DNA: TGTGCCAGTAGTCCCTTTCAGGGGGAAGGGACTGAAGCTTTCTTT.

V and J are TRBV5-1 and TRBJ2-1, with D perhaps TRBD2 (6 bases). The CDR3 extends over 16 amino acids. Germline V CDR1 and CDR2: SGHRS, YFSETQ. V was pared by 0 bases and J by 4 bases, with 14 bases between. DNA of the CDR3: TGCGCCAGCAGCTTGGAAGGCGGCGGGGAATACAATGAGCAGTTCTTC. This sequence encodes CASSLEGGGEYNEQFF.